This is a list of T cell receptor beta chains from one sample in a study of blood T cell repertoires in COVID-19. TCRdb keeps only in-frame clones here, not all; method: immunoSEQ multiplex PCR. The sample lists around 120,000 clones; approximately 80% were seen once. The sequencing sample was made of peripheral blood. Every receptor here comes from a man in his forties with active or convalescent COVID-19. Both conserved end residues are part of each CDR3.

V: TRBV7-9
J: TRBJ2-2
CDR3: CASSTGGLGTGELFF

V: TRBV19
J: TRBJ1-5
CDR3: CASSATGSNQPQHF

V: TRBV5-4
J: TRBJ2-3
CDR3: CASSLRSRGLTDTQYF

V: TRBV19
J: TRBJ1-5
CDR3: CASSTGGDQPQHF

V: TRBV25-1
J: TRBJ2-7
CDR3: CASSAGGLAGHEQYF

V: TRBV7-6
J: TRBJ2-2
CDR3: CASSLLSVGGAGELFF

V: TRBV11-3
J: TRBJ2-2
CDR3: CASSFRQGAGELFF

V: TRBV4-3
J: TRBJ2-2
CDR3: CASSLRLAGGPNTGELFF

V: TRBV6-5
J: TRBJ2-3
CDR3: CASSYSRLSTDTQYF

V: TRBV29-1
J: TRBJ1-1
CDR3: CSGHRGNTEAFF

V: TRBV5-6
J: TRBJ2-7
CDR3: CASSFYQGGYEQYF

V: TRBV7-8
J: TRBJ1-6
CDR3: CASSPTEGFSYNSPLHF

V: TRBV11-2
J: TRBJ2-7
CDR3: CASGNWDRVSEQYF

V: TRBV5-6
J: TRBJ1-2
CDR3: CASSSDRYGYTF

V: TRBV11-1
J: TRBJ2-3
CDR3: CASSRSPTGGADTQYF

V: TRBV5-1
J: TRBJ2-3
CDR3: CASSRMSTRGGTDTQYF

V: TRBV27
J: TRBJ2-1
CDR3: CARSLGGTRGGEQFF

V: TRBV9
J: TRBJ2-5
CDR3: CASSVEGGGARETQYF

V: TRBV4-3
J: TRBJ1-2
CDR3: CASTPGSTNYGYTF

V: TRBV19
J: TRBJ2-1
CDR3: CASSTRDFNNEQFF

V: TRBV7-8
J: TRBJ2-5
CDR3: CASTPSGGEETQYF

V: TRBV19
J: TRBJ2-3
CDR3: CASSTQGGAVTDTQYF

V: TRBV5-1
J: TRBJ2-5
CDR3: CASSLGTGDRSETQYF

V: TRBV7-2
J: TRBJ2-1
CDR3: CASSLGQGSYNEQFF

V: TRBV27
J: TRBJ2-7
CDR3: CASSFVQALAYEQYF

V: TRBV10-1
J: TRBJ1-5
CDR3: CASSGQRRNQPQHF

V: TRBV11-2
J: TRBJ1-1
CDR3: CASSPGHKMNTEAFF

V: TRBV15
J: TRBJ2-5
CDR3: CATSGTSGGAETQYF

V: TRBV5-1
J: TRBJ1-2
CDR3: CASSLTGIYGYTF

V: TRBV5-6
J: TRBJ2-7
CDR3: CASSYHQGALDEQYF

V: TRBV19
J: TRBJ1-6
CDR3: CASSVGQGALGNSPLHF

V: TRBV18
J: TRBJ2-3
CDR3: CASSRPGSTDTQYF

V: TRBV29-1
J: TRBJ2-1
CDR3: CSVVHSYNEQFF

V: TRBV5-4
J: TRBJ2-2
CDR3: CASSPPGGAWRIGELFF

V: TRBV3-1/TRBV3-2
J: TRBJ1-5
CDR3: CASSGGLNQPQHF

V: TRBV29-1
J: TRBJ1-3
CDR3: CSVETGVAGNTIYF

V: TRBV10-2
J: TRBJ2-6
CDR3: CASLGASGANVLTF

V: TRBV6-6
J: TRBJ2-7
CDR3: CASGSGDEQYF

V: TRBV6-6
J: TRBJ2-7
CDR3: CASSPGLAGGWEQYF

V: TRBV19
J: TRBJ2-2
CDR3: CASIGGGQGFTGELFF

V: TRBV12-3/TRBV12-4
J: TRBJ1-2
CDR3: CASSSRDRSGYTF

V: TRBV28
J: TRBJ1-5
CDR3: CASRRTGADNQPQHF

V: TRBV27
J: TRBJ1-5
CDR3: CASSSLVGGKPQHF

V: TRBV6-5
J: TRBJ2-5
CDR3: CASSYRGGGKETQYF

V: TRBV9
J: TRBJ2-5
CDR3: CASSVRRDGETQYF

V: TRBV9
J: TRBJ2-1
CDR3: CASSLTRTSGGAREQFF

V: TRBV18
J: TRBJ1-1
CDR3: CASSETGLLTEAFF

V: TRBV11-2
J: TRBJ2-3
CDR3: CASSSGLANTQYF

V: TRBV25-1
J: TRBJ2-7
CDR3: CASSPQVNSYEQYF

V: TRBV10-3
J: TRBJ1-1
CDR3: CAIRQGGMNTEAFF

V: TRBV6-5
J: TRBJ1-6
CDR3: CASSRETGNSPLHF

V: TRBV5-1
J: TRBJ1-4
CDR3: CASSLGLQATNEKLFF

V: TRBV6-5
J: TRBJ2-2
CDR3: CACRRVVTGELFF

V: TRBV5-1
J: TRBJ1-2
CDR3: CASSFSGDYGYTF

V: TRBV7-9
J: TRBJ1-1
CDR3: CASRRSGTEAFF

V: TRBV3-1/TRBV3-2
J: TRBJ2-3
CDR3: CASSLRKTDPSTDTQYF

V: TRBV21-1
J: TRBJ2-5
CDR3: CASSKEAGGRQGPPETQYF